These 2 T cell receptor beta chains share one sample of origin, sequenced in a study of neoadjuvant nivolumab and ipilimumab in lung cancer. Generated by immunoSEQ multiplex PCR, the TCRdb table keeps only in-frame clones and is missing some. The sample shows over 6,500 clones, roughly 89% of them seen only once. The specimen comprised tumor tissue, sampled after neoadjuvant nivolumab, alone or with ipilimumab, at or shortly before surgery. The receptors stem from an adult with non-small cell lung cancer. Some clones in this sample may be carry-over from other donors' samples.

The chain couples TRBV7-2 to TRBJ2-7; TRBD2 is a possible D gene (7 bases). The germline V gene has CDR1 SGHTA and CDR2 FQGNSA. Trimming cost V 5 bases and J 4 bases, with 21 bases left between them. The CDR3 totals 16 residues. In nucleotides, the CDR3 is TGTGCCAGCAGCCCCCCCGGGGGGCGCTCAGGATACGAGCAGTACTTC. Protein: CASSPPGGRSGYEQYF.

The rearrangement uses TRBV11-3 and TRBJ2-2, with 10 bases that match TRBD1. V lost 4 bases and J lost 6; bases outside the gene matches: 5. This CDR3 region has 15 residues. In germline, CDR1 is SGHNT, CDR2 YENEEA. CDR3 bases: TGTGCCAGCAGCTACGGGACAGGGGTTGCCGGGGAGCTGTTTTTT. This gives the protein CASSYGTGVAGELFF.